This section outlines one TCR beta chain sequence together with its context. Assay: immunoSEQ multiplex PCR; the TCRdb copy retains only in-frame clones and omits some. The repertoire includes around 200,000 clones, 90% to 95% of them detected once, and over 1.1% sits in the top ten. This CDR3 spans 14 amino acids. V was shortened by 2 bases and J by 4 bases, with 11 bases between the two germline ends. CDR1 MNHEY and CDR2 SVGAGI come from the germline V gene. This sample stems from a study of control samples from healthy donors and cancer patients. The chain links TRBV6-5 to TRBJ1-2; no clear D gene. This sequence was found in a young man in good health. Sequencing was carried out using blood. CDR3 sequence reads: CASSYESGGYGYTF. The CDR3 nucleotides read TGTGCCAGCAGTTACGAGTCGGGAGGCTATGGCTACACCTTC.